The present T cell receptor (beta chain) was sequenced within a study of shared clonotypes between healthy human individuals (dated by TCRdb to the early 2020s). General notes on the study: The cohort included three men and a couple of women between 18 and 49 years of age. For each donor, CD4 naive and CD4 memory were each run on three plates, CD8 naive on two plates, and CD8 memory on one plate. To estimate repertoire size and how much clonotype sharing occurs between individuals, the study deeply sequenced the blood TCR repertoires of about 5 healthy adults. To increase sequencing depth and limit assay-specific biases, TCR repertoire library preparation and sequencing were carried out by different laboratories using diverse techniques. Between about 0.8 and 9 billion PBMCs per donor were obtained by leukapheresis. Points the paper makes about the study in general: Compared with non-shared clonotypes, the clonotypes found in all four sorted-subset donors had higher generation probabilities. Sampling was restricted to blood, and TCR repertoires in tissues likely differ from the TCR repertoires found in blood. Based on pairwise subsampling, the degree of clonotype sharing among donors was expected to be affected by sequencing depth. The small number of donors limited the genetic and exposure-history diversity represented. Incomplete sequencing was indicated by rarefaction of sorted-subset datasets, despite the large sequencing depth. Across several donors, approximately 4.6% of naive CD4, approximately 3.6% of naive CD8, around 2.1% of memory CD4, and about 0.4% of memory CD8 clonotypes were shared. Naive subsets generally had larger estimated clonotype richness than memory subsets.

As concerns this clone: Its cognate antigen has yet to be identified. No clone much larger than this one lies a single base away; base qualities are absent.

From the cysteine up to the phenylalanine, the CDR3 has a length of 12 residues. The read is trimmed to its CDR3 DNA, 36 bases read in frame from base 1. CDR1 is given as SEHNR and CDR2 as FQNEAQ, both from the germline V gene (reference sequence). V sheds 3 bases and J sheds 6 bases, leaving 9 bases between their ends. TCR CDR3 regions were amplified from genomic DNA by multiplex PCR using the deep immunoSEQ assay. Extracted genomic DNA from each cell subset was spread evenly across all wells of several immunoSEQ 96-well plates, with each plate serving as a replicate. For sorted subsets, 200 to 250 ng of genomic DNA, equivalent to roughly 33,000 T cell genomes, went into each replicate PCR. Purified libraries were measured with a Qubit 3.0 fluorometer, size-checked on a Bioanalyzer 2100, and measured again with the KAPA Library Quantification kit. Every immunoSEQ 96-well plate was sequenced on a dedicated single-read 150-cycle Illumina NextSeq 550 flow cell. The original methods were these. Because the immunoSEQ output held only junctional sequences and lacked quality scores, the filtering could not match the filtering applied to full-length reads. To assign V/J genes and CDR3, sequences were annotated using PyIR, a Python wrapper for IgBLAST v1.9, with IMGT germline references. Any read was removed if the V/J assignment was weak (E-value above 1e-6), the CDR3 was missing, or the read contained stop codons, out-of-frame junctions, or ambiguous translated residues. V3J clonotypes were defined by identical inferred V gene, J gene, and CDR3 amino acid sequence. Percentage overlap between repertoires was calculated by dividing the number of shared unique clonotypes by the size of the smaller repertoire. Repertoire richness was assessed with RTK rarefaction, the Chao1 estimator, and Recon v2.1 estimates of unobserved clonotypes. OLGA was used to compute generation probabilities for all TCRbeta clonotypes that the gDNA method yielded from several donors. TCRdb mirrors the immuneACCESS table, restricted to in-frame sequences. Some clones are absent from its copies; in checked studies, under half trace to an unresolved V gene, and the reason for the others is unknown. That table is the source of V, J and clone size, and D and trimming were worked out from the DNA. Within this sample are around 2.1 million clones, with about 93% of them counted one time only. Clones ranked in the top ten supply 1.5% to 2% of the sample.

CD8 naive samples were CD45RO-negative cells positively selected for CCR7, giving a CD45RA+CCR7+ population that excluded TemRA cells. The donors were healthy, HIV-negative adults with no recently reported acute infections or vaccinations. Every donor was a Caucasian adult residing in Nashville, Tennessee, USA. After blood collection by leukapheresis, PBMCs were isolated using Ficoll-Histopaque density gradient centrifugation and then cryopreserved in the vapor phase of liquid nitrogen. Analytical flow cytometry was used to check the purity and quantity of every magnetically sorted T cell population. Genomic DNA was isolated from every sorted fraction and measured by UV absorbance on a Nanodrop 2000c.

The receptor comes from a man between 18 and 35 years old in good health. Some clones in this sample may be carry-over from other donors' samples. This receptor chain uses TRBV7-9 and TRBJ2-7, with the D gene not clear enough to name. The sequenced sample consisted of naive CD8+ T cells from PBMCs. Reading the label with the study, this specimen's cell subset or site is: CD45RA+CCR7+. Here the CDR3 is given as CASSLSSREQYF. The sequenced DNA: TGTGCCAGCAGCTTGTCATCGCGCGAGCAGTACTTC.